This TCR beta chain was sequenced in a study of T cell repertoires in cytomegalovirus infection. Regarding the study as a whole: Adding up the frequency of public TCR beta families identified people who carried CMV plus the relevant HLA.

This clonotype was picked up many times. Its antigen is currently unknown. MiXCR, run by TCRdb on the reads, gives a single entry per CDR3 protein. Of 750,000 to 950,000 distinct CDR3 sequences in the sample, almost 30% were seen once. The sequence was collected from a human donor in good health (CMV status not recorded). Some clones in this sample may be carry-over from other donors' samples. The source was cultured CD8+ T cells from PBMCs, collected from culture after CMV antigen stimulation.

This chain's CDR3 is CASSELRRPEDQPQHF. CDR3 coding DNA: TGTGCCAGCAGTGAATTACGACGGCCCGAGGATCAGCCCCAGCATTTT. The genes are TRBV6-1 and TRBJ1-5, with D unclear. Trimming removed 2 bases from V and 5 bases from J, with 16 bases in between. CDR3 length equals 16 residues. Germline assignment: CDR1 MNHNS and CDR2 SASEGT.